Described below is a single T cell receptor beta chain sequence and its context. Its antigen is not known. At deep level, the assay was performed. Here immunoSEQ multiplex PCR was the method, and the copy in TCRdb shows in-frame clones only, minus some. The sample contains some 2 million clones, about 95% of which appear only once. These data belong to a study of shared clonotypes between healthy human individuals. The study's findings and limits: Large depth notwithstanding, sorted-subset sequencing proved incomplete by rarefaction.

The CDR3 loop spans 17 amino acids. Naive CD8 cells were CD45RO-negative, positively selected for CCR7, excluding terminally differentiated effector memory CD45RA+ cells. Those who donated were healthy HIV-negative adults, with no recent acute infections or vaccinations reported. The sample comprised naive CD8+ T cells sorted from blood. This chain joins TRBV12-2 and TRBJ1-3; the table assigns TRBD1, which was not confirmed against the DNA. TRBV12-2 is a pseudogene locus. This receptor was taken from a man in his late teens or twenties in good health. The CDR3 nucleotides read TGTGCAAGTCGCTTAGAACTACAGGGGTTAGCTGGAAACACCATATATTTT. As protein: CASRLELQGLAGNTIYF.